This TCR beta chain was found in a study of graft-versus-host responses after intestinal transplantation. Looking at the study overall: Recipients got multivisceral, liver-intestinal, or isolated intestinal transplants. Every recipient underwent anti-thymocyte globulin induction, then tacrolimus and steroids for roughly three years. Study-wide results and limits: Some patients had graft-donor T cell macrochimerism. In their allografts, the ratios of graft-versus-host to host-versus-graft T cell clones were high. The authors found GvH clones in recipient marrow, some appearing first in ileum or blood.

A word on this clone: Its antigen is undetermined.

Sequenced by immunoSEQ multiplex PCR; TCRdb stores in-frame clones only, minus some. The data contain under 140,000 clones, 93% of them singletons. The V gene's germline CDR1 is LGHNA and CDR2 YNFKEQ. V was pared by 4 bases and J by 3 bases, with 5 bases of the junction left unmatched. The CDR3 length is 16 residues. The gene calls are TRBV4-2 and TRBJ2-2; 10 nucleotides line up with TRBD2. The starting material was unstimulated CD8+ T cells sorted from spleen or lymph node cells, obtained before intestinal transplant. This sequence was found in a human donor who received an intestinal transplant. Here the CDR3 reads CASSPRTSGYTGELFF. The CDR3 DNA sequence: TGTGCCAGCAGCCCAAGGACTAGCGGTTACACCGGGGAGCTGTTTTTT.